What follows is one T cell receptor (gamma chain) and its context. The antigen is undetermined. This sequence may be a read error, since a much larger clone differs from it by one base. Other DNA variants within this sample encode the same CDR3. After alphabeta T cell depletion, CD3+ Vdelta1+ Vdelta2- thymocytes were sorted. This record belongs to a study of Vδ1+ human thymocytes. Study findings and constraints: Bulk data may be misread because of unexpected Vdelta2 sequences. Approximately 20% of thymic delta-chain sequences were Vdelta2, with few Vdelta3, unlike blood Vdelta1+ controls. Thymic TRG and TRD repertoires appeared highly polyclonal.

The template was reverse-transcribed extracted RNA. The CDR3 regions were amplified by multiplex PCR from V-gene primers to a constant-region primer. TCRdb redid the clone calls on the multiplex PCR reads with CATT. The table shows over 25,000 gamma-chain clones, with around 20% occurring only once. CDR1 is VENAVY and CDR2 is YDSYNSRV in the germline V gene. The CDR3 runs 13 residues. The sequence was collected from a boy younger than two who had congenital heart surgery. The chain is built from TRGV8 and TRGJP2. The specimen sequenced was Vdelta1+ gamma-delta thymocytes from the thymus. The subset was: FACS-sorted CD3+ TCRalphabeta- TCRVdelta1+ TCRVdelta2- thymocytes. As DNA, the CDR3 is TGTGCCACCTGGGATAGGAGTGATTGGATCAAGACGTTT. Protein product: CATWDRSDWIKTF.